This record concerns one TCR beta chain sequence. The J segment lost 1 base and the V segment lost 3 bases, leaving 10 bases of the junction unmatched. Germline V lookup: CDR1 SGHTS, CDR2 YDEGEE. This CDR3 contains 19 residues. This sample was taken from a study of cytomegalovirus exposure and HLA in healthy donors. This table comes from immunoSEQ multiplex PCR, and its TCRdb copy is limited to in-frame clones, with some not included. This repertoire shows 250,000 or so clones, roughly 89% found once; its top ten account for about 3%. This chain connects TRBV5-8 to TRBJ2-2; 12 bases agree with TRBD2. The source material was PBMCs. This clonotype originated in a man aged 18 to 35 in good health and CMV-seronegative. CDR3 residues: CASSSTPKLAGGNTGELFF. CDR3 bases: TGTGCCAGCAGCTCCACCCCCAAACTAGCGGGGGGGAACACCGGGGAGCTGTTTTTT.